These 15 T cell receptor beta chains were sequenced from one sample in a study of Ad26.COV2.S vaccination and SARS-CoV-2 variants. Treatment reported: over 15 received Ad26.COV2.S at low or high dose, single or two shots; about five received placebo; per-sample allocation not given. Repertoires come from day 63 after the first vaccine or placebo injection. Produced via immunoSEQ multiplex PCR; TCRdb's table is partial and in-frame only. The sample shows around 450,000 clones, around 90% of them seen only once. This material consisted of peripheral blood, taken in a trial of Ad26.COV2.S vaccine versus placebo. The receptors shown here come from a person between 18 and 59 years old who received the Ad26.COV2.S COVID-19 vaccine or a placebo.

A single count supports this clone. The rearrangement links TRBV7-2 to TRBJ2-3; 9 bases agree with TRBD2. V lost 1 base and J lost 0; bases outside the gene matches: 8. Germline V gene lookup returns CDR1 SGHTA and CDR2 FQGNSA. The CDR3 covers 18 residues. CDR3: CASSLGFLAGSSTDTQYF. CDR3 nucleotides: TGTGCCAGCAGCTTAGGTTTCCTAGCGGGGTCTAGCACAGATACGCAGTATTTT. Full variable domain (missing parts from reference TRBV7-2 and TRBJ2-3): GAGVSQSPSNKVTEKGKDVELRCDPISGHTALYWYRQSLGQGLEFLIYFQGNSAPDKSGLPSDRFSAERTGGSVSTLTIQRTQQEDSAVYLCASSLGFLAGSSTDTQYFGPGTRLTVL.

This rearrangement joins TRBV4-3 to TRBJ2-2; 9 bases line up with TRBD1. Germline assignment: CDR1 LGHNA and CDR2 YSLEER. The CDR3 loop spans 18 amino acids. Trimming took 0 bases from V and 3 from J; bases not matched to a gene: 8. CDR3 in DNA: TGCGCCAGCAGCCAAGAATATTCCGGGACAGGGTACACCGGGGAGCTGTTTTTT. This translates into CASSQEYSGTGYTGELFF.

The chain joins TRBV5-1 to TRBJ2-2; tentatively, D is TRBD1 (5 bases). V lost 3 bases and J lost 4, with 13 bases in between. The germline V gene encodes CDR1 SGHRS and CDR2 YFSETQ. The CDR3 is 15 amino acids. CDR3 DNA sequence: TGCGCCAGCAGCTGGGTGGACATTCTCACCGGGGAGCTGTTTTTT. This gives the protein CASSWVDILTGELFF. The entire variable domain, with the rest obtained from reference TRBV5-1 and TRBJ2-2, is as follows: KAGVTQTPRYLIKTRGQQVTLSCSPISGHRSVSWYQQTPGQGLQFLFEYFSETQRNKGNFPGRFSGRQFSNSRSEMNVSTLELGDSALYLCASSWVDILTGELFFGEGSRLTVL.

The CDR3, as DNA: TGTGCCAGCAGGATGGGACAGGGCGACACTGAAGCTTTCTTT. It translates to CASRMGQGDTEAFF. The rearrangement links TRBV5-5 to TRBJ1-1, with 9 bases aligning to TRBD1. The CDR3 consists of 14 residues. V lost 5 bases to trimming and J lost 3 bases; unmatched junction nucleotides: 5. Germline CDR1 SGHKS, CDR2 YYEKEE (reference sequence). Drawing the rest from reference TRBV5-5 and TRBJ1-1, the complete variable domain is DAGVTQSPTHLIKTRGQQVTLRCSPISGHKSVSWYQQVLGQGPQFIFQYYEKEERGRGNFPDRFSARQFPNYSSELNVNALLLGDSALYLCASRMGQGDTEAFFGQGTRLTVV.

This clone has a single count. The rearrangement uses TRBV29-1 and TRBJ2-3, with D possibly TRBD2 on 6 matching bases. Germline V gene lookup returns CDR1 SQVTM and CDR2 ANQGSEA. Trimming stripped 2 bases from V and 5 bases from J, with 14 bases between. CDR3 length: 14 amino acids. The DNA of the CDR3 is TGCAGCGTTGAACTGGGTGGGAGGAAAGATACGCAGTATTTT. Protein: CSVELGGRKDTQYF.

This chain uses TRBV6-2 or TRBV6-3 with TRBJ1-2; D might be TRBD1 (6 bases). The V gene's germline CDR1 is MNHEY and CDR2 SVGEGT. The CDR3 contains 15 residues. The V end was cut by 2 bases, the J end by 4 bases, with 14 bases between. This chain's CDR3 is CASSYPSGAIYGYTF. The CDR3 DNA reads as TGTGCCAGCAGTTACCCCTCAGGGGCCATCTATGGCTACACCTTC.

The chain links TRBV7-2 to TRBJ1-5; 7 bases align to TRBD1. The CDR3 has 15 residues. In germline, CDR1 is SGHTA, CDR2 FQGNSA. Trimming took 5 bases from V and 2 from J; bases not matched to a gene: 6. In DNA, the CDR3 is TGTGCCAGCAGCGTCGACAGGGCAGGCAATCAGCCCCAGCATTTT. It codes for CASSVDRAGNQPQHF.

This clone has just one count. The gene calls are TRBV10-3 and TRBJ2-7; D is possibly TRBD1 or TRBD2 (6 bases each). The CDR3 extends over 15 amino acids. Trimming cost V 3 bases and J 3 bases, with 15 bases left between them. Germline V gene data show CDR1 as ENHRY and CDR2 as SYGVKD. The CDR3 is CAISDPEGVRYEQYF. CDR3 in DNA: TGTGCCATCAGTGACCCGGAGGGGGTTCGCTACGAGCAGTACTTC.

The CDR3, as DNA: TGTGCCAGCAGTTTTATTGACCGGTACAGGGTCTACGAGCAGTACTTC. It translates to CASSFIDRYRVYEQYF. This chain uses TRBV28 with TRBJ2-7; D may be TRBD1 (6 bases). Looked up from germline, CDR1 is MDHEN and CDR2 is SYDVKM. V was trimmed by 3 bases and J by 3 bases, leaving 18 bases between them. The CDR3 length is 16 residues.

This chain joins TRBV9 and TRBJ2-1; 7 positions match TRBD2. The CDR3 consists of 14 residues. Germline V gene sequence: CDR1 SGDLS, CDR2 YYNGEE. V gave up 4 bases and J gave up 7 bases; unmatched junction bases: 8. DNA of the CDR3: TGTGCCAGCAGCCCCGGACTAGGGTGGAATGAGCAGTTCTTC. This gives the protein CASSPGLGWNEQFF.

The chain carries TRBV7-3 and TRBJ2-5, with 13 bases lining up with TRBD2. CDR1 is SGHTA and CDR2 is FQGTGA in the germline V gene. The length of the CDR3 is 15 residues. V dropped 3 bases and J dropped 5; count of bases not matched to a gene: 3. The CDR3 loop is CASSLTSGRYETQYF. CDR3 DNA sequence: TGTGCCAGCAGCTTGACTAGCGGGAGGTATGAGACCCAGTACTTC.

The rearrangement joins TRBV7-2 to TRBJ2-5, with TRBD2 as a possible D gene (5 bases). Trimming took 3 bases from V and 5 from J, leaving 13 bases between them. CDR1 is SGHTA, CDR2 FQGNSA, per germline. This CDR3 spans 14 amino acids. The CDR3 sequence is CASSLGPRGETQYF. The CDR3 DNA follows: TGTGCCAGCAGCTTGGGCCCCCGAGGGGAGACCCAGTACTTC.

The gene calls are TRBV29-1 and TRBJ2-1, with a possible D match to TRBD1 (6 bases). In germline, CDR1 is SQVTM, CDR2 ANQGSEA. The length of the CDR3 is 15 residues. V shed 8 bases and J shed 0 bases, with 17 bases lying between them. CDR3 coding DNA: TGCAGCTCCAAAGCCGGGACATACTCCTACAATGAGCAGTTCTTC. Protein sequence: CSSKAGTYSYNEQFF.

The chain links TRBV24-1 to TRBJ2-6; D call uncertain. Trimming removed 3 bases at V and 0 bases at J, with 5 bases between. This CDR3 spans 15 amino acids. CDR1 and CDR2 (germline): KGHDR, SFDVKD. As DNA, the CDR3 is TGTGCCACCAGTGATCCGGGCTCTGGGGCCAACGTCCTGACTTTC. Translation: CATSDPGSGANVLTF.

The chain carries TRBV5-6 and TRBJ1-4, with unresolved D. Germline lookup yields CDR1 SGHDT and CDR2 YYEEEE. V was pared by 0 bases and J by 5 bases, with 8 bases between. The CDR3 totals 14 residues. The CDR3 sequence is CASSLGQQNEKLFF. DNA for the CDR3: TGTGCCAGCAGCTTGGGGCAGCAAAATGAAAAACTGTTTTTT. The complete variable domain, with remaining parts taken from reference TRBV5-6 and TRBJ1-4, reads DAGVTQSPTHLIKTRGQQVTLRCSPKSGHDTVSWYQQALGQGPQFIFQYYEEEERQRGNFPDRFSGHQFPNYSSELNVNALLLGDSALYLCASSLGQQNEKLFFGSGTQLSVL.